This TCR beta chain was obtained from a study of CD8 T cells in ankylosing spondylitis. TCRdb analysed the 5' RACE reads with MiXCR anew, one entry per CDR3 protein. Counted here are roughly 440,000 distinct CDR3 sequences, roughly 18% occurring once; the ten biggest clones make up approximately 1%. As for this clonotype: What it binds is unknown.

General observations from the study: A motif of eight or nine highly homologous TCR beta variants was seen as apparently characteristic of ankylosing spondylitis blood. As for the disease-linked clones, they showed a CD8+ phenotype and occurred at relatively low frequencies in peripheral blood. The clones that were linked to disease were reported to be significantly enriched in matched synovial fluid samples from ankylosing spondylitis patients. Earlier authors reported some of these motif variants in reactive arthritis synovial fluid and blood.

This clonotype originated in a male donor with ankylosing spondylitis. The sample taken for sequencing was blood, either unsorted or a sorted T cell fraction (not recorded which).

The CDR3, as DNA: TGTGCCCTATTCACTACCGGGGCAGCGTATGGCTACACCTTC. Protein product: CALFTTGAAYGYTF. The chain links TRBV6-1 to TRBJ1-2, with D possibly TRBD1 on 5 matching bases. The CDR3 loop spans 14 amino acids. The germline V and J ends were trimmed by 11 bases and 5 bases, with 21 bases remaining between them. CDR1 is MNHNS, CDR2 SASEGT, per germline.